These 27 T cell receptor beta chains share one sample of origin, sequenced in a study of T cell responses to AZD1222 COVID-19 vaccine. This table comes from immunoSEQ multiplex PCR, and its TCRdb copy is limited to in-frame clones, with some not included. The sample records around 91,000 clones, 80% to 95% being singletons. The sample here was peripheral blood, taken 28 days after the second AZD1222 dose. Every receptor here comes from an adult who received the AZD1222 COVID-19 vaccine.

A single count supports this clone. CDR3 protein: CASSSQGALGQPQHF. DNA of the CDR3: TGTGCCAGTAGTTCTCAGGGGGCGTTGGGGCAGCCCCAGCATTTT. V gene TRBV19 combines with J gene TRBJ1-5; TRBD1 agrees at 8 bases. Germline loops: CDR1 LNHDA, CDR2 SQIVND (reference sequence). The CDR3 is 15 amino acids. Losses at the gene ends were 5 bases for V and 7 bases for J; bases not matched to a gene: 10.

This rearrangement joins TRBV29-1 to TRBJ1-1, with D maybe TRBD1 (5 bases). Trimming removed 4 bases at V and 3 bases at J, with 15 bases between. Germline-derived CDR1 and CDR2 are SQVTM and ANQGSEA. This CDR3 is built from 14 residues. The DNA for the CDR3 is TGCAGCGTTGGACAGCTCCTGACTTACACTGAAGCTTTCTTT. Translation: CSVGQLLTYTEAFF.

V gene TRBV5-1 combines with J gene TRBJ1-4; 8 bases are shared with TRBD1. Trimming at V came to 2 bases and at J to 8 bases, leaving 8 bases not matched to a gene. The CDR3 is made up of 15 amino acids. Germline assignment: CDR1 SGHRS and CDR2 YFSETQ. This CDR3 reads CASSFTGTGREKLFF. Here the CDR3 DNA reads TGCGCCAGCAGCTTCACCGGGACAGGAAGGGAAAAACTGTTTTTT.

This clone has only a few counts. This chain connects TRBV7-9 to TRBJ2-7; 9 bases fit TRBD2. V trimming: 4 bases; J trimming: 6 bases; junction bases outside the gene matches: 13. This CDR3 is built from 16 residues. Germline CDR1 reads SEHNR; CDR2 reads FQNEAQ (reference sequence). The CDR3 is CASSYSGSRAWGEQYF. The CDR3 nucleotides are TGTGCCAGCAGCTATAGCGGGAGTCGCGCCTGGGGCGAGCAGTACTTC.

This clone has only one observation. The chain links TRBV7-2 to TRBJ2-3; 8 bases line up with TRBD1. J lost 0 bases, V lost 3 bases, and 14 bases had no gene match. This CDR3 has 19 residues. The germline V gene has CDR1 SGHTA and CDR2 FQGNSA. The CDR3 spells CASSFRGTGRISSTDTQYF. The CDR3 DNA is TGTGCCAGCAGCTTCAGGGGGACAGGCAGAATATCTAGCACAGATACGCAGTATTTT.

V is TRBV5-6 and J is TRBJ1-2; 10 bases align to TRBD1. Germline lookup yields CDR1 SGHDT and CDR2 YYEEEE. V lost 3 bases, J lost 3 bases, and 8 bases stayed unmatched. The CDR3 loop spans 16 amino acids. The CDR3 here is CASSSVGTGEYYGYTF. CDR3 in DNA: TGTGCCAGCAGCTCCGTCGGGACAGGGGAGTACTATGGCTACACCTTC.

This chain connects TRBV3-1 (or the pseudogene TRBV3-2) to TRBJ2-1; D perhaps matches TRBD1 (6 bases). The ends were cut back, 3 bases at V and 9 bases at J, with 15 bases in the middle. From germline, CDR1 is LGHDT and CDR2 YNNKEL (reference sequence). The length of the CDR3 is 14 residues. Here the CDR3 DNA reads TGTGCCAGCAGCCAGGGGGCGACCGTCGGTGAGCAGTTCTTC. Amino acids: CASSQGATVGEQFF.

The chain joins TRBV5-4 to TRBJ1-1; 7 bases align to TRBD1. The CDR3 totals 15 residues. Trimming removed 4 bases from V and 3 bases from J; junction bases left unmatched: 9. Germline lookup yields CDR1 SGHNT and CDR2 YYREEE (reference sequence). CDR3 bases: TGTGCCAGCAGCCCAGTCTCGACAGGGCACACTGAAGCTTTCTTT. Translating gives CASSPVSTGHTEAFF. The full variable domain, completed using reference TRBV5-4 and TRBJ1-1, is ETGVTQSPTHLIKTRGQQVTLRCSSQSGHNTVSWYQQALGQGPQFIFQYYREEENGRGNFPPRFSGLQFPNYSSELNVNALELDDSALYLCASSPVSTGHTEAFFGQGTRLTVV.

The rearrangement joins TRBV7-2 to TRBJ2-7, with TRBD2 matching over 9 bases. The germline V gene has CDR1 SGHTA and CDR2 FQGNSA. This CDR3 spans 15 amino acids. Trimming cost V 5 bases and J 5 bases; bases outside gene matches: 10. CDR3 DNA: TGTGCCAGCAGCCCCCGAGGACTAGCGATCCACGAGCAGTACTTC. This translates into CASSPRGLAIHEQYF. The full variable domain, completed using reference TRBV7-2 and TRBJ2-7, is GAGVSQSPSNKVTEKGKDVELRCDPISGHTALYWYRQSLGQGLEFLIYFQGNSAPDKSGLPSDRFSAERTGGSVSTLTIQRTQQEDSAVYLCASSPRGLAIHEQYFGPGTRLTVT.

The V and J genes are TRBV6-2 or TRBV6-3 and TRBJ1-2; D unclear. Germline V lookup: CDR1 MNHEY, CDR2 SVGEGT. The CDR3 extends over 15 amino acids. V shed 6 bases and J shed 2 bases, with 16 bases lying between them. In nucleotides, the CDR3 is TGTGCCAGCAGCCGTTCGGATCAGGAAAACTATGGCTACACCTTC. Amino acid sequence: CASSRSDQENYGYTF.

This clone was observed once. This sequence joins TRBV27 and TRBJ1-1, with D possibly being TRBD1 (5 bases). The V and J ends lost 2 bases and 4 bases respectively, with 11 bases between them. The CDR3 covers 14 residues. CDR1 and CDR2 (germline): MNHEY, SMNVEV (reference sequence). Here the CDR3 reads CASSLHGAVTEAFF. The CDR3 DNA is TGTGCCAGCAGTTTACATGGGGCTGTCACTGAAGCTTTCTTT.

The rearrangement links TRBV20-1 to TRBJ2-2; TRBD2 agrees at 7 bases. The germline CDR1 and CDR2 sequences are DFQATT and SNEGSKA (reference sequence). Trimming took 3 bases from V and 7 from J; bases not matched to a gene: 8. CDR3 length: 14 amino acids. The CDR3 sequence is CSASGEGADGELFF. The CDR3 DNA sequence: TGCAGTGCTAGTGGGGAGGGTGCGGACGGGGAGCTGTTTTTT.

CDR3 nucleotide sequence: TGTGCCAGCAGCTTCGGACAGGGATTCTATGAGCAGTTCTTC. This encodes CASSFGQGFYEQFF. The rearrangement uses TRBV7-2 and TRBJ2-1; 8 nucleotides align to TRBD1. The CDR3 is 14 amino acids. Germline V gene lookup returns CDR1 SGHTA and CDR2 FQGNSA. Trimming took 3 bases from V and 8 from J; bases not matched to a gene: 6.

The V and J genes are TRBV25-1 and TRBJ1-6; D remains ambiguous. The germline V gene encodes CDR1 MGHDK and CDR2 SYGVNS. Trimming stripped 3 bases from V and 9 bases from J, with 6 bases between. The CDR3 loop spans 12 amino acids. The CDR3 nucleotides are TGTGCCAGCAGTGACCCGGGTTCACCCCTCCACTTT. Its translation: CASSDPGSPLHF.

The rearrangement uses TRBV6-5 and TRBJ2-1, with no clear D. The CDR3 loop spans 12 amino acids. V was shortened by 4 bases and J by 8 bases, with 9 bases between the two germline ends. Looked up from germline, CDR1 is MNHEY and CDR2 is SVGAGI. In DNA, the CDR3 is TGTGCCAGCAGTTCGGGCCCTTATGAGCAGTTCTTC. Protein sequence: CASSSGPYEQFF.

The CDR3 reads CASRPQDMNTGELFF. CDR3 nucleotides: TGTGCCAGTAGACCCCAGGACATGAACACCGGGGAGCTGTTTTTT. This chain connects TRBV19 to TRBJ2-2; tentatively, D is TRBD1 (5 bases). The germline V and J ends were trimmed by 6 bases and 1 base, with 12 bases remaining between them. The CDR3 extends over 15 amino acids. Germline V lookup: CDR1 LNHDA, CDR2 SQIVND (reference sequence).

The genes are TRBV29-1 and TRBJ2-1; 8 nucleotides match TRBD2. V lost 3 bases, J lost 10 bases, and 11 bases stayed unmatched. Germline CDR1 SQVTM, CDR2 ANQGSEA. The CDR3 is 14 amino acids. The CDR3 spells CSVEPLAGPREQFF. Written as DNA, the CDR3 is TGCAGCGTTGAGCCCTTAGCGGGACCGAGGGAGCAGTTCTTC.

The chain joins TRBV7-6 to TRBJ1-1; maybe TRBD1 (5 bases). Germline values: CDR1 SGHVS, CDR2 FNYEAQ. The ends were cut back, 0 bases at V and 12 bases at J, with 8 bases in the middle. The CDR3 runs to 11 residues. CDR3 in amino acids: CASSLAGPSFF. Written as DNA, the CDR3 is TGTGCCAGCAGCTTAGCGGGGCCTTCTTTCTTT.

The chain uses TRBV9 and TRBJ2-2; D is unresolved. Per germline, CDR1 SGDLS and CDR2 YYNGEE. V shed 3 bases and J shed 4 bases, with 10 bases lying between them. The CDR3 loop spans 14 amino acids. The CDR3 nucleotides are TGTGCCAGCAGCGAACTCCCCCGCACCGGGGAGCTGTTTTTT. Protein sequence: CASSELPRTGELFF.

The chain has TRBV7-9 and TRBJ2-3; no firm D call. V gave up 3 bases and J gave up 1 base, with 8 bases separating them. The CDR3 loop spans 14 amino acids. Per germline, CDR1 SEHNR and CDR2 FQNEAQ (reference sequence). This CDR3 reads CASSFRGGTDTQYF. CDR3 coding DNA: TGTGCCAGCAGCTTCCGAGGAGGCACAGATACGCAGTATTTT.

The chain recombines TRBV7-8 with TRBJ2-1; either TRBD1 or TRBD2 may supply D (5 bases each). Germline CDR1 and CDR2: SGHVS and FQNEAQ. Between the trimmed V and J ends, which lost 5 bases and 5 bases, there was a span of 13 bases. The CDR3 has 14 amino acids. Here the CDR3 DNA reads TGTGCCAGCAGCAAGGGGACCGCTAACAATGAGCAGTTCTTC. Translating it yields CASSKGTANNEQFF.

This rearrangement joins TRBV27 to TRBJ1-5; D is unclear. Germline V gene sequence: CDR1 MNHEY, CDR2 SMNVEV (reference sequence). Trimming left V 5 bases short and J 0 bases short, with 8 bases between. CDR3 length: 14 amino acids. CDR3 residues: CASSPSDSNQPQHF. Here the CDR3 DNA reads TGTGCCAGCAGTCCCAGTGATAGCAATCAGCCCCAGCATTTT.

The chain links TRBV28 to TRBJ1-5; D is undetermined. Trimming left V 6 bases short and J 7 bases short, with 16 bases between. The CDR3 length is 14 residues. Germline V gene sequence: CDR1 MDHEN, CDR2 SYDVKM. CDR3 in DNA: TGTGCCAGCAGCCCAGCTTCGAGGCCCCAGCCCCAGCATTTT. Protein: CASSPASRPQPQHF.

The V gene is TRBV5-1, the J gene TRBJ1-4, with D possibly being TRBD1 (5 bases). The CDR3 has 18 amino acids. Germline lookup yields CDR1 SGHRS and CDR2 YFSETQ. Trimming stripped 3 bases from V and 0 bases from J, with 18 bases between. CDR3 sequence reads: CASSSQPSDRSTNEKLFF. CDR3 nucleotide sequence: TGCGCCAGCAGCTCCCAACCTTCCGACAGATCAACTAATGAAAAACTGTTTTTT.

The gene calls are TRBV24-1 and TRBJ1-5, with D possibly TRBD1 on 5 matching bases. The CDR3 consists of 15 residues. Trimming shortened V by 3 bases and J by 0 bases, and 8 bases separated the two germline ends. Germline V CDR1 and CDR2: KGHDR, SFDVKD. CDR3 sequence (DNA): TGTGCCACCAGTGATGGGACTGATAGCAATCAGCCCCAGCATTTT. Residues: CATSDGTDSNQPQHF.

The V and J genes are TRBV28 and TRBJ2-5, with 9 bases that match TRBD1. This CDR3 has 14 amino acids. Germline V gives CDR1 MDHEN, CDR2 SYDVKM. V lost 2 bases and J lost 6; bases outside the gene matches: 4. This chain's CDR3 is CASSLADRGKTQYF. CDR3 in DNA: TGTGCCAGCAGTTTAGCGGACAGGGGTAAGACCCAGTACTTC. The full variable domain, in which reference TRBV28 and TRBJ2-5 provide the parts outside the CDR3, is DVKVTQSSRYLVKRTGEKVFLECVQDMDHENMFWYRQDPGLGLRLIYFSYDVKMKEKGDIPEGYSVSREKKERFSLILESASTNQTSMYLCASSLADRGKTQYFGPGTRLLVL.

Worth noting for this clone: A junction boundary mismatches the germline segment, possibly from a read error. The rearrangement links TRBV11-2 to TRBJ2-6, with D unclear. Per the germline V gene, CDR1 is SGHAT and CDR2 is FQNNGV. The CDR3 runs to 12 residues. The CDR3 nucleotides read TGTGCCAGCCGCTTAGGTCCCAACGTCCTGACTTTC. This gives the protein CASRLGPNVLTF.